Presented here are 20 T cell receptor beta chains from one specimen sequenced in a study of vaccination and CD4 T cells after COVID-19. Sequencing of cultured CD4+ T cell DNA used the Oncomine TCR Beta short-read assay. TCRdb itself ran the PCR reads through MiXCR, one entry per CDR3 protein. This table has approximately 7,000 distinct CDR3 sequences, roughly 30% appearing once. What these receptors recognize is not known. Sample treatment: approximately nine-day PBMC culture with coronavirus spike peptide pools or control peptides (ViraFEST assay). It was before the COVID-19 pandemic (2011-2018) that the unexposed donor's CD4+ T cells were collected. The sequencing sample was made of CD4+ T cells from blood, cultured in vitro. The receptors were gathered from a human donor in good health.

J is TRBJ2-3 and V is TRBV7-3; 9 bases match TRBD2. V shed 4 bases, J shed 3 bases, and the junction held 2 bases outside the gene matches. This CDR3 contains 14 residues. Germline-derived CDR1 and CDR2 are SGHTA and FQGTGA. CDR3 region: CASSSGLATDTQYF. The CDR3 DNA follows: TGTGCCAGCAGCTCCGGACTAGCGACAGATACGCAGTATTTT. Full variable domain (rest looked up from reference TRBV7-3 and TRBJ2-3): GAGVSQTPSNKVTEKGKYVELRCDPISGHTALYWYRQSLGQGPEFLIYFQGTGAADDSGLPNDRFFAVRPEGSVSTLKIQRTERGDSAVYLCASSSGLATDTQYFGPGTRLTVL.

The sample holds a few counts of this clonotype. The chain links TRBV10-1 to TRBJ2-5; weak D call: TRBD1 (6 bases). V was shortened by 0 bases and J by 5 bases, with 13 bases between the two germline ends. In germline, CDR1 is WNHNN, CDR2 SYGVQD (reference sequence). The CDR3 totals 15 residues. CDR3 nucleotide sequence: TGCGCCAGCAGTGAGTCGATTGGGGGCAGCGAGACCCAGTACTTC. This translates into CASSESIGGSETQYF.

CDR3 residues: CASRTARVVGTEAFF. The CDR3, as DNA: TGTGCCAGCAGGACAGCTAGGGTTGTGGGCACTGAAGCTTTCTTT. The chain carries TRBV2 and TRBJ1-1; perhaps TRBD1 as D (5 bases). The CDR3 runs 15 residues. In germline, CDR1 is SNHLY, CDR2 FYNNEI. Between the trimmed V and J ends, which lost 6 bases and 4 bases, there was a span of 18 bases.

This clonotype was seen a handful of times. The V and J genes are TRBV7-8 and TRBJ1-1; weak D call: TRBD1 (6 bases). The V gene's germline CDR1 is SGHVS and CDR2 FQNEAQ. The CDR3 totals 15 residues. Trimming removed 2 bases at V and 4 bases at J, with 14 bases between. This CDR3 is CASSLSGGYATEAFF. CDR3 DNA sequence: TGTGCCAGCAGCTTATCCGGGGGCTACGCCACTGAAGCTTTCTTT.

The CDR3 DNA follows: TGTGCCAGCAGTTACTCGAGCGGGGAGCACCAAGAGACCCAGTACTTC. Translation: CASSYSSGEHQETQYF. V gene TRBV6-2 or TRBV6-3 combines with J gene TRBJ2-5; 7 nucleotides line up with TRBD2. This CDR3 is 16 amino acids long. V was clipped by 0 bases and J by 0 bases; unmatched bases: 4. The germline V gene encodes CDR1 MNHEY and CDR2 SVGEGT.

In this sample, this clonotype turned up a few times. This chain uses TRBV10-3 with TRBJ1-1, with 7 bases matching TRBD1. Germline trimming cut 7 bases from V and 7 bases from J; bases unmatched to any gene: 6. CDR3 length: 12 amino acids. Germline CDR1 reads ENHRY; CDR2 reads SYGVKD. The CDR3: CAITNGDSEAFF. The CDR3 DNA reads as TGTGCCATCACCAATGGGGACAGTGAAGCTTTCTTT.

This clonotype is labeled as medium-sized. The V call is TRBV20-1, the J call TRBJ1-5, with D possibly TRBD1 on 5 matching bases. The CDR3 totals 14 residues. Deletions cut 4 bases from V and 3 bases from J, with 13 bases between. The V gene's germline CDR1 is DFQATT and CDR2 SNEGSKA (reference sequence). CDR3 residues: CSATRRGINQPQHF. CDR3 bases: TGCAGTGCTACAAGGAGGGGAATCAATCAGCCCCAGCATTTT.

This clonotype is categorized as large. V gene TRBV6-1 combines with J gene TRBJ1-5; D possibly corresponds to TRBD1 (6 bases). The V end lost 6 bases, the J end lost 0 bases, and 9 bases lay between the germline ends. Germline V gives CDR1 MNHNS, CDR2 SASEGT. This CDR3 spans 14 amino acids. The CDR3 reads CASRGAYSNQPQHF. In nucleotides, the CDR3 is TGTGCCAGCAGGGGGGCCTATAGCAATCAGCCCCAGCATTTT.

The genes are TRBV7-2 and TRBJ2-1; D remains ambiguous. The germline V and J ends were trimmed by 5 bases and 8 bases, with 10 bases remaining between them. The CDR3 extends over 12 amino acids. The germline gives CDR1 SGHTA, CDR2 FQGNSA. CDR3 sequence: CASSPSRDEQFF. CDR3 sequence (DNA): TGTGCCAGCAGCCCCAGTAGGGATGAGCAGTTCTTC.

This clonotype has more than one count but fewer than ten. The J gene is TRBJ1-5, the V gene TRBV19; possibly TRBD1 for D (6 bases). There are 16 residues in the CDR3. V was pared by 3 bases and J by 7 bases, with 19 bases between. Germline-derived CDR1 and CDR2 are LNHDA and SQIVND (reference sequence). The CDR3, as DNA: TGTGCCAGTAGTATCAATTTGTGGGGGGCAGGGCAGCCCCAGCATTTT. Translated, it gives CASSINLWGAGQPQHF.

The chain combines TRBV5-6 with TRBJ2-1; no definite D call. Germline V CDR1 and CDR2: SGHDT, YYEEEE. The CDR3 sequence is 15 residues long. V lost 4 bases and J lost 3, with 14 bases in between. CDR3 residues: CASSRAAVNYNEQFF. In nucleotides, the CDR3 is TGTGCCAGCAGCCGTGCGGCTGTAAACTACAATGAGCAGTTCTTC.

This clonotype was seen only a few times. V is TRBV20-1 and J is TRBJ2-1; D is ambiguous. In germline, CDR1 is DFQATT, CDR2 SNEGSKA (reference sequence). The germline V and J ends were trimmed by 1 base and 5 bases, with 6 bases remaining between them. CDR3 length: 12 amino acids. CDR3 amino acids: CSARVMNNEQFF. Written as DNA, the CDR3 is TGCAGTGCTAGAGTTATGAACAATGAGCAGTTCTTC.

The rearrangement uses TRBV7-9 and TRBJ1-5; D is unresolved. This CDR3 comprises 15 residues. V was pared by 1 base and J by 5 bases, with 12 bases between. In germline, CDR1 is SEHNR, CDR2 FQNEAQ (reference sequence). The chain's CDR3 is CASSLGDGSYQPQHF. The CDR3 coding sequence is TGTGCCAGCAGCTTAGGCGACGGTTCCTATCAGCCCCAGCATTTT.

This clonotype was detected a few times. The chain recombines TRBV6-1 with TRBJ2-1; D gene unclear. This CDR3 contains 15 residues. Germline assignment: CDR1 MNHNS and CDR2 SASEGT. Deletions cut 5 bases from V and 5 bases from J, with 16 bases between. CDR3: CASSPNPWQNNEQFF. The DNA of the CDR3 is TGTGCCAGCAGTCCAAACCCCTGGCAGAACAATGAGCAGTTCTTC.

The CDR3 is CSASPPQGVTEAFF. DNA of the CDR3: TGCAGTGCTAGCCCCCCCCAGGGGGTCACTGAAGCTTTCTTT. The V and J genes are TRBV20-1 and TRBJ1-1, with 7 bases aligning to TRBD1. The CDR3 is 14 residues long. Germline trimming cut 3 bases from V and 4 bases from J; bases unmatched to any gene: 8. Per germline, CDR1 DFQATT and CDR2 SNEGSKA (reference sequence).

The rearrangement joins TRBV2 to TRBJ2-2; D possibly corresponds to TRBD1 (6 bases). Per the germline V gene, CDR1 is SNHLY and CDR2 is FYNNEI. V was trimmed by 6 bases and J by 3 bases, leaving 8 bases between them. The CDR3 is 13 amino acids. Written as DNA, the CDR3 is TGTGCCAGCAGACAGGGATACACCGGGGAGCTGTTTTTT. Protein: CASRQGYTGELFF.

The V gene is TRBV10-1, the J gene TRBJ2-5; 7 nucleotides align to TRBD2. This CDR3 is 14 amino acids long. Germline V gives CDR1 WNHNN, CDR2 SYGVQD (reference sequence). The ends lost 4 bases at V and 1 base at J; junction bases unmatched: 3. The CDR3: CASSVGGSQETQYF. The CDR3 DNA reads TGCGCCAGCAGTGTCGGGGGGTCCCAAGAGACCCAGTACTTC.

The genes are TRBV5-4 and TRBJ2-2, with unresolved D. This CDR3 has 15 residues. V shed 2 bases and J shed 0 bases, with 8 bases lying between them. Germline CDR1 SGHNT, CDR2 YYREEE (reference sequence). CDR3 residues: CASSLTDANTGELFF. In DNA, the CDR3 is TGTGCCAGCAGCTTAACGGACGCGAACACCGGGGAGCTGTTTTTT. Based on the CDR3 plus reference TRBV5-4 and TRBJ2-2, the full variable domain is ETGVTQSPTHLIKTRGQQVTLRCSSQSGHNTVSWYQQALGQGPQFIFQYYREEENGRGNFPPRFSGLQFPNYSSELNVNALELDDSALYLCASSLTDANTGELFFGEGSRLTVL.

This chain links TRBV19 with TRBJ1-6; no reliable D call. The CDR3 spans 16 residues. V was trimmed by 7 bases and J by 7 bases, leaving 20 bases between them. CDR1 and CDR2 from the germline V gene are LNHDA and SQIVND (reference sequence). CDR3 DNA sequence: TGTGCCAGTAAAGACGCGGAATTATTGCTAAATTCACCCCTCCACTTT. Amino acid sequence: CASKDAELLLNSPLHF.

This clonotype was counted between two and nine times. This chain links TRBV19 with TRBJ1-2, with D uncertain. Per the germline V gene, CDR1 is LNHDA and CDR2 is SQIVND (reference sequence). The CDR3 loop spans 15 amino acids. V lost 3 bases to trimming and J lost 4 bases, with 15 bases between them. The CDR3 nucleotides are TGTGCCAGTAGTATCGGGCGAAAAATACCCTATGGCTACACCTTC. Amino acid sequence: CASSIGRKIPYGYTF.